This T cell receptor beta chain was documented in a study of blood T cell repertoires in COVID-19. Study-level information: From T cells, B-cell-depleted T cells, or PBMCs came the material, which was cDNA or gDNA.

This clone has a single count. Only in-frame clones appear in the TCRdb table, and some are missing; sequencing was by immunoSEQ multiplex PCR. The table has hundreds of thousands of clones, about nine tenths seen once. This receptor was taken from a woman between 50 and 59 years old who had recovered from COVID-19. Specimen: PBMCs or T cells enriched from blood (not recorded which).

CDR3 DNA: TGTGCCAGTTCTAAGGCCGGCAGGGGCTACGAGCAGTACTTC. It encodes CASSKAGRGYEQYF. This chain links TRBV19 with TRBJ2-7; possible D gene TRBD1, 6 bases. This CDR3 has 14 residues. Germline assignment: CDR1 LNHDA and CDR2 SQIVND (reference sequence). Trimming took 8 bases from V and 3 from J, leaving 17 bases between them.